The T cell receptor (beta chain) described here comes from a study of blood T cell repertoires in COVID-19. Study-level background: Italy, Spain and the United States were the sources of the convalescent and acute COVID-19 samples.

The repertoire was sequenced with immunoSEQ multiplex PCR; TCRdb's copy has only in-frame clones and lacks some. The sample lists 250,000 to 350,000 clones, about nine tenths occurring once. Those enrolled in Seattle joined during active infection and were followed longitudinally afterward. CDR1 is MNHEY, CDR2 SVGAGI, per germline. V gave up 7 bases and J gave up 5 bases, with 14 bases separating them. The CDR3 runs to 13 residues. The source of this sequence is a woman aged 25 to 39 with COVID-19, enrolled during active disease. The rearrangement links TRBV6-5 to TRBJ1-1, with D uncertain. The specimen was peripheral blood. The CDR3 region has the DNA TGTGCCAGCACCCTGGGCCTCCGAACTGAAGCTTTCTTT. Encoded protein: CASTLGLRTEAFF.